These 3 T cell receptor beta chains originate from one sample sequenced in a study of blood T cell repertoires in COVID-19. Sequenced by immunoSEQ multiplex PCR; TCRdb stores in-frame clones only, minus some. The sample lists about 76,000 clones; roughly 91% were seen once. The sequenced material came from peripheral blood. The receptor set was obtained from a woman aged 80 or over with active or convalescent COVID-19.

The rearrangement uses TRBV15 and TRBJ2-3; D ambiguous. With 0 bases removed from V and 5 bases from J, the gap between germline ends came to 9 bases. CDR1 is LNHNV and CDR2 is YYDKDF in the germline V gene (reference sequence). This CDR3 is built from 14 residues. The CDR3 reads CATSRDRGRDTQYF. The CDR3 DNA sequence: TGTGCCACCAGCAGAGATCGAGGAAGAGATACGCAGTATTTT.

The genes are TRBV15 and TRBJ1-1; TRBD1 matches 8 bases. Germline-derived CDR1 and CDR2 are LNHNV and YYDKDF (reference sequence). Trimming removed 5 bases from V and 3 bases from J; junction bases left unmatched: 11. The CDR3 spans 16 residues. The CDR3 region has the DNA TGTGCCACCAGCCGAGGGGGTAGGACAGGGTACACTGAAGCTTTCTTT. This translates into CATSRGGRTGYTEAFF. The full variable domain, in which reference TRBV15 and TRBJ1-1 provide the parts outside the CDR3, is DAMVIQNPRYQVTQFGKPVTLSCSQTLNHNVMYWYQQKSSQAPKLLFHYYDKDFNNEADTPDNFQSRRPNTSFCFLDIRSPGLGDTAMYLCATSRGGRTGYTEAFFGQGTRLTVV.

This clone was detected once. The chain employs TRBV5-4 and TRBJ2-7; the D gene is possibly TRBD2 (6 bases). The germline gives CDR1 SGHNT, CDR2 YYREEE (reference sequence). V lost 5 bases to trimming and J lost 4 bases, with 22 bases between them. This CDR3 has 16 residues. DNA for the CDR3: TGTGCCAGCAGAAAACACGAAGGAGGGAAATGGTACGAGCAGTACTTC. Translated: CASRKHEGGKWYEQYF.